This is a list of T cell receptor beta chains from one sample in a study of long-term antiretroviral therapy in people with HIV. The protocol was immunoSEQ multiplex PCR, while the TCRdb copy is restricted to in-frame clones and leaves out a portion. The data hold 9,500 to 15,000 clones, with under 85% observed a single time. The sequencing used unsorted PBMCs, collected 0.8 years before starting antiretroviral therapy. Receptors were obtained from a woman between 40 and 55 years old with HIV. CDR3s include the opening cysteine and the closing phenylalanine or tryptophan. Fields, in order: J gene, D gene, clone size, V gene, CDR3 protein, CDR3 DNA. A D gene is named only where the DNA matches it firmly. Size values are once, few and many counts, or a class for expanded clones, and some rows have none.

j_gene: TRBJ2-1
d_gene: TRBD2
abundance: NA
v_gene: TRBV9
CDR3aa: CASSVQLTSGRVNEQFF
CDR3nt: TGTGCCAGCAGCGTACAGTTGACTAGCGGGAGGGTGAATGAGCAGTTCTTC

j_gene: TRBJ2-5
d_gene: TRBD2
abundance: NA
v_gene: TRBV7-2
CDR3aa: CASSSGIAGVETQYF
CDR3nt: TGTGCCAGCAGCTCGGGAATAGCGGGAGTGGAGACCCAGTACTTC

j_gene: TRBJ2-7
d_gene: NA
abundance: NA
v_gene: TRBV6-1
CDR3aa: CASSIYAGQSYEQYF
CDR3nt: TGTGCCAGCAGCATCTACGCGGGACAGTCCTACGAGCAGTACTTC

j_gene: TRBJ2-2
d_gene: TRBD2
abundance: NA
v_gene: TRBV4-2
CDR3aa: CASSQEAGEPGELFF
CDR3nt: TGTGCCAGCAGCCAAGAGGCGGGAGAGCCCGGGGAGCTGTTTTTT

j_gene: TRBJ1-2
d_gene: NA
abundance: NA
v_gene: TRBV6-5
CDR3aa: CATYEHGRFYGYTF
CDR3nt: TGTGCCACCTATGAACACGGGAGGTTCTATGGCTACACCTTC

j_gene: TRBJ2-7
d_gene: NA
abundance: NA
v_gene: TRBV7-9
CDR3aa: CASSRSGGPISYEQYF
CDR3nt: TGTGCCAGCAGCCGGAGTGGGGGGCCGATCTCCTACGAGCAGTACTTC

j_gene: TRBJ2-7
d_gene: NA
abundance: few
v_gene: TRBV5-5
CDR3aa: CASSQAAGMGYEQYF
CDR3nt: TGTGCCAGCAGCCAAGCGGCAGGGATGGGCTACGAGCAGTACTTC

j_gene: TRBJ2-1
d_gene: NA
abundance: NA
v_gene: TRBV7-8
CDR3aa: CASSLLWQQKSYNEQFF
CDR3nt: TGTGCCAGCAGCTTATTGTGGCAGCAGAAAAGTTACAATGAGCAGTTCTTC

j_gene: TRBJ1-5
d_gene: TRBD1
abundance: NA
v_gene: TRBV7-9
CDR3aa: CASSRGQGNQPQHF
CDR3nt: TGTGCCAGCAGCCGCGGACAGGGCAATCAGCCCCAGCATTTT

j_gene: TRBJ1-1
d_gene: NA
abundance: NA
v_gene: TRBV4-1
CDR3aa: CASSPRVGIEAFF
CDR3nt: TGCGCCAGCAGCCCAAGGGTGGGGATTGAAGCTTTCTTT

j_gene: TRBJ2-1
d_gene: NA
abundance: NA
v_gene: TRBV5-4
CDR3aa: CASSLPGPNEQFF
CDR3nt: TGTGCCAGCAGCTTGCCGGGCCCCAATGAGCAGTTCTTC